This TCR beta chain was retrieved from a study of Ad26.COV2.S vaccination and SARS-CoV-2 variants. Sequencing used immunoSEQ multiplex PCR; TCRdb keeps in-frame clones, though not all of them. The sample lists about 470,000 clones; about 92% were seen once. Findings and limits, study-wide: Substantial breadth was reported for post-vaccination spike-specific CD8+ and CD4+ T cells. In TCR breadth and depth analyses, total T cell responses may have been underestimated.

Comments on this clone: The antigen remains unidentified.

The treatment: roughly 19 received Ad26.COV2.S at low or high dose, single or two shots; five or six received placebo; per-sample allocation not given. Specimen acquisition occurred on day 63 following the initial vaccine or placebo injection. Ad26 vector vaccine expressed Wuhan-strain SARS-CoV-2 spike. The TCR originated in a person between 18 and 65 years old who received the Ad26.COV2.S COVID-19 vaccine or a placebo. Specimen: peripheral blood, collected in a trial of Ad26.COV2.S vaccine versus placebo.

The CDR3: CATLQDYGYTF. The DNA for the CDR3 is TGTGCCACTCTACAAGACTATGGCTACACCTTC. The genes are TRBV6-7 and TRBJ1-2; no clear D. TRBV6-7 is an ORF, and what it does is uncertain. The germline V and J ends were trimmed by 10 bases and 3 bases, with 9 bases remaining between them. This CDR3 has 11 amino acids.